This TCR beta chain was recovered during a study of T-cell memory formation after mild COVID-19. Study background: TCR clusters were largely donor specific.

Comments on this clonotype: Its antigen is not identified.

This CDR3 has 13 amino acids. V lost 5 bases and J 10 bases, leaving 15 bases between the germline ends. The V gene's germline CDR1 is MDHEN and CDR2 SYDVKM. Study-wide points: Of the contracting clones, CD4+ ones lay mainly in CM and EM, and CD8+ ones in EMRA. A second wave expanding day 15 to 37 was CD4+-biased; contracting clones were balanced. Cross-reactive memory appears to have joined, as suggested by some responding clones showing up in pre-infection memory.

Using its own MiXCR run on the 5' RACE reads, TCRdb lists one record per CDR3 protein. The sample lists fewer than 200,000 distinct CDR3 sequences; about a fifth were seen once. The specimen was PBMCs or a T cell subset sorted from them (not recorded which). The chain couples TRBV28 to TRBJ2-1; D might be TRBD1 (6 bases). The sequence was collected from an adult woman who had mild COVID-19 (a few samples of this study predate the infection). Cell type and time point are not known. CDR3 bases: TGTGCCAGCAGTGACCCCGAGGGGGACGAGCAGTTCTTC. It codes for CASSDPEGDEQFF. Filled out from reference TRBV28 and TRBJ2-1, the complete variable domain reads DVKVTQSSRYLVKRTGEKVFLECVQDMDHENMFWYRQDPGLGLRLIYFSYDVKMKEKGDIPEGYSVSREKKERFSLILESASTNQTSMYLCASSDPEGDEQFFGPGTRLTVL.